This TCR beta chain was observed in a study of blood T cell repertoires in COVID-19. Turning to the study itself: The study drew acute and convalescent COVID-19 samples from the United States, Italy and Spain. Sources were T cells, B-cell-depleted T cells, or PBMCs; the material itself was cDNA or gDNA.

Original data processing: Estimates of nucleated cell counts were drawn from the amplification of reference gene primers. The table came from immunoSEQ multiplex PCR; TCRdb's copy has only in-frame clones and leaves some out. D and trimming come from the DNA, and the V and J calls and clone size come from that table. The sample records more than 150,000 clones, approximately 87% being singletons. CDR1 and CDR2 (germline): MNHEY, SMNVEV (reference sequence). This CDR3 spans 13 amino acids. Between the trimmed V and J ends, which lost 6 bases and 6 bases, there was a span of 14 bases. This sequence originates from a young woman who had recovered from COVID-19. The sequencing sample was made of peripheral blood. The rearrangement uses TRBV27 and TRBJ1-2, with D possibly matching TRBD1 (5 bases). CDR3 sequence reads: CASSPRAGDGYTF. The CDR3 DNA reads TGTGCCAGCAGCCCTAGGGCGGGGGATGGCTACACCTTC.